This T cell receptor (beta chain) was documented in a study of regulatory T cells in long-lasting Graves disease. Time point in this sample: newly diagnosed GD, antithyroid drugs for less than 3 months. With RNA extracted from PBMCs as input, the TCR library was made. CDR3 regions were amplified by Arm-PCR using iRepertoire HTBI primers to build TCR beta libraries. TCRdb processed the multiplex PCR reads anew with MiXCR; each CDR3 protein has one entry. Among 450,000 to 700,000 distinct CDR3 sequences listed, roughly 12% were seen once. Per the germline V gene, CDR1 is SGHRS and CDR2 is YFSETQ. This CDR3 is built from 16 residues. The ends lost 4 bases at V and 1 base at J; junction bases unmatched: 6. This clonotype appeared many times. These records were also assigned to another study, of T cells in Graves' hyperthyroidism and ophthalmopathy. That report adds: During a first-round RT-PCR of the TCR CDR3, the HTBI primer set was used.

The sequences come from peripheral blood mononuclear cells (PBMCs), collected at new diagnosis, from a patient treated with antithyroid drugs. This chain joins TRBV5-1 and TRBJ2-7; 12 bases are shared with TRBD2. The origin of this receptor is a man aged 25-45 years with Graves disease. This CDR3 is CASSQGLAGYSYEQYF. The CDR3 DNA sequence: TGCGCCAGCAGCCAGGGACTAGCGGGTTATTCCTACGAGCAGTACTTC.